What follows are 8 T cell receptor beta chains derived from one specimen sequenced in a study of blood T cells in healthy people across ages. PCR was performed a second time for about 7 to 11 cycles using a sample-barcoded 5' primer and a J-beta primer mix. TCRdb processed the 5' RACE reads anew with MiXCR; each CDR3 protein has one entry. The data contain 1.5 million to 2 million distinct CDR3 sequences, 28% of them singletons. Sequenced material: blood. These receptors all stem from a woman in her 30s in good health.

This clonotype has more than one count but fewer than ten. This rearrangement joins TRBV4-1 to TRBJ1-2; maybe TRBD1 (6 bases). With 3 bases removed from V and 4 bases from J, the gap between germline ends came to 18 bases. Per the germline V gene, CDR1 is MGHRA and CDR2 is YSYEKL. The CDR3 extends over 16 amino acids. CDR3 loop: CASSQTRQQGGYGYTF. CDR3 in DNA: TGCGCCAGCAGCCAGACGCGCCAACAGGGAGGCTATGGCTACACCTTC.

With regard to this clonotype: A read error is possible here, since a much larger clone lies one base away. This rearrangement joins TRBV18 to TRBJ2-5; D might be TRBD1 or TRBD2, each matching 5 bases. This CDR3 is built from 15 residues. CDR1 KGHSH and CDR2 LQKENI come from the germline V gene. In nucleotides, the CDR3 is TGTGCCAGCCCACCGCCTGTGGGGGAGCAAGAGACCCAGTACTTC. Residues: CASPPPVGEQETQYF.

This clonotype has only a few counts. J is TRBJ1-5 and V is TRBV5-5; D perhaps matches TRBD1 (5 bases). This CDR3 has 15 residues. V was trimmed by 2 bases and J by 1 base, leaving 10 bases between them. Germline assignment: CDR1 SGHKS and CDR2 YYEKEE (reference sequence). The CDR3 region has the DNA TGTGCCAGCAGCTTAGGACACACAAGCAATCAGCCCCAGCATTTT. Translated: CASSLGHTSNQPQHF.

This chain uses TRBV28 with TRBJ1-4; possible D gene TRBD1, 6 bases. Germline V gene sequence: CDR1 MDHEN, CDR2 SYDVKM. V was trimmed by 5 bases and J by 8 bases, leaving 9 bases between them. The length of the CDR3 is 12 residues. Written as DNA, the CDR3 is TGTGCCAGCAGTGGGACATCGGAAAAACTGTTTTTT. Protein sequence: CASSGTSEKLFF.

V usage is TRBV4-1 and J usage is TRBJ1-2, with 7 bases matching TRBD1. V was pared by 4 bases and J by 4 bases, with 9 bases of the junction left unmatched. Germline V gene sequence: CDR1 MGHRA, CDR2 YSYEKL. This CDR3 region has 15 residues. The CDR3 DNA is TGCGCCAGCAGCCGTCTCACAGGGGTAGCCTATGGCTACACCTTC. The encoded protein is CASSRLTGVAYGYTF.

The CDR3 nucleotides read TGTGCCAGCAGCTCGGGACAGGTTTATAGCAATCAGCCCCAGCATTTT. Translating gives CASSSGQVYSNQPQHF. J is TRBJ1-5 and V is TRBV7-9, with TRBD1 matching 8 bases. The CDR3 length is 16 residues. In germline, CDR1 is SEHNR, CDR2 FQNEAQ (reference sequence). V shed 4 bases, J shed 0 bases, and the junction held 5 bases outside the gene matches.

This clonotype came up once. This chain uses TRBV4-3 with TRBJ2-2; perhaps TRBD1 as D (6 bases). Trimming pared 0 bases from V and 6 bases from J, leaving 14 bases between. The length of the CDR3 is 16 residues. Germline lookup yields CDR1 LGHNA and CDR2 YSLEER. Here the CDR3 DNA reads TGCGCCAGCAGCCAAGATTGGGGGCGGGCGGCCGGGGAGCTGTTTTTT. Translating it yields CASSQDWGRAAGELFF.

The CDR3 bases are TGCGCCAGCAGCTTGGCCCGGACTAGCGGGGGAGAGACCCAGTACTTC. This sequence encodes CASSLARTSGGETQYF. The rearrangement joins TRBV5-1 to TRBJ2-5; 13 nucleotides align to TRBD2. Germline CDR1 and CDR2: SGHRS and YFSETQ. V lost 0 bases, J lost 4 bases, and 3 bases stayed unmatched. This CDR3 spans 16 amino acids.